This note documents a single T cell receptor (beta chain) sequence. Its specificity is unknown. This entry is derived from a study of cytomegalovirus exposure and HLA in healthy donors. Study in general: Of over 300 genotyped donors, more than 70% clustered with self-reported Caucasian donors. General observations from the study: Investigators reported 150 to 200 TCR beta chains as tied to cytomegalovirus. Differences between HLA loci emerged in a later analysis of TCR association rates, with DRB1 most and HLA-C fewest. In a later analysis, an Asian-associated ancestry cluster reportedly showed fewer N-insertions than the roughly 710-donor mean.

Primers for the PCR totalled 60 Vbeta and 13 Jbeta. The repertoire was sequenced with immunoSEQ multiplex PCR; TCRdb's copy has only in-frame clones and lacks some. The sample carries about 160,000 clones, around 83% recorded once. This CDR3 contains 16 residues. V was trimmed by 1 base and J by 0 bases, leaving 11 bases between them. The germline V gene encodes CDR1 SGHRS and CDR2 YFSETQ. The source is a man in his fifties in good health and CMV-seropositive. Sequencing was carried out using PBMCs. This rearrangement joins TRBV5-1 to TRBJ1-3; D gene unclear. The CDR3 region has the DNA TGCGCCAGCAGCTTGTCCCAGATGCACTCTGGAAACACCATATATTTT. Amino acids: CASSLSQMHSGNTIYF.